The rows below give T cell receptor beta chains drawn from one sample of a study of CD8+ T cells in alopecia areata. This table comes from immunoSEQ multiplex PCR, and its TCRdb copy is limited to in-frame clones, with some not included. In the table there are 90,000 to 100,000 clones, 35% to 50% of which are singletons. Sequencing was done on a sample of CD4+ T cells sorted from blood. The receptors were sampled from a human donor with alopecia areata. Both conserved end residues are part of each CDR3. D genes are given only for firm matches. The size entry is marked missing in some rows and otherwise reads once, few, many or a size class.

v_gene: TRBV28
j_gene: TRBJ1-6
d_gene: NA
abundance: few
CDR3aa: CASSLEGSSSPLHF

v_gene: TRBV29-1
j_gene: TRBJ2-5
d_gene: TRBD2
abundance: NA
CDR3aa: CSVVASGSGETQYF

v_gene: TRBV10-3
j_gene: TRBJ2-7
d_gene: NA
abundance: NA
CDR3aa: CAIKPEDGTFGEQYF

v_gene: TRBV30
j_gene: TRBJ1-2
d_gene: NA
abundance: NA
CDR3aa: CAWSVNWEDGYTF

v_gene: TRBV7-2
j_gene: TRBJ1-2
d_gene: NA
abundance: NA
CDR3aa: CASSLANYGYTF

v_gene: TRBV29-1
j_gene: TRBJ1-2
d_gene: TRBD1
abundance: NA
CDR3aa: CSVEGTGTIAGGYTF

v_gene: TRBV5-1
j_gene: TRBJ2-1
d_gene: NA
abundance: NA
CDR3aa: CASSLDSLGSHNEQFF

v_gene: TRBV5-1
j_gene: TRBJ2-5
d_gene: NA
abundance: few
CDR3aa: CASSRDLPNRETQYF

v_gene: TRBV28
j_gene: TRBJ2-5
d_gene: NA
abundance: NA
CDR3aa: CASSGYGTNRETQYF

v_gene: TRBV5-1
j_gene: TRBJ2-3
d_gene: NA
abundance: few
CDR3aa: CASSAEGDTQYF

v_gene: TRBV27
j_gene: TRBJ2-1
d_gene: NA
abundance: NA
CDR3aa: CARCAGRNEQFF

v_gene: TRBV28
j_gene: TRBJ2-3
d_gene: NA
abundance: many
CDR3aa: CASINTDTQYF

v_gene: TRBV29-1
j_gene: TRBJ2-7
d_gene: NA
abundance: NA
CDR3aa: CSVGLSEVSEQYF

v_gene: TRBV18
j_gene: TRBJ2-1
d_gene: TRBD2
abundance: NA
CDR3aa: CASSPTTSGRDNEQFF